The 31 T cell receptor beta chains in this list originate from one sample, sequenced in a study of molecular identifiers for immune sequencing clone quantification. TCRdb re-analysed the PCR reads in MiXCR, keeping a single row per CDR3 protein. The table lists 60,000 to 75,000 distinct CDR3 sequences, roughly a fifth of them singletons, with about 1.5% in the top ten. The source material was naive CD8+ T cells from blood, with Jurkat cell RNA spiked in. Specified subset: FACS-sorted CD8+CD4-CCR7+CD45RA+ naive T cells. These receptors were collected from a human donor in good health. Some libraries in this study had Jurkat cell RNA spiked in.

This clonotype was seen ten or more times. V usage is TRBV10-3 and J usage is TRBJ2-7; TRBD1 might be the D (5 bases). This CDR3 contains 15 residues. Deletions cut 4 bases from V and 0 bases from J, with 13 bases between. Germline V lookup: CDR1 ENHRY, CDR2 SYGVKD. This chain's CDR3 is CAISGRGVSSYEQYF. The CDR3 bases are TGTGCCATCAGTGGTAGGGGCGTAAGCTCCTACGAGCAGTACTTC.

This clonotype has at least ten counts. The chain combines TRBV12-3 or TRBV12-4 with TRBJ2-3, with D possibly TRBD2 on 6 matching bases. This CDR3 comprises 17 residues. V gave up 6 bases and J gave up 0 bases, with 19 bases separating them. CDR3 nucleotide sequence: TGTGCCAGCAGCCGCGTCACCGGGACTCAAAGCACAGATACGCAGTATTTT. Protein: CASSRVTGTQSTDTQYF.

There are many counts of this clonotype. This sequence joins TRBV20-1 and TRBJ2-7; tentative D call: TRBD1 (5 bases). This CDR3 region has 14 residues. Trimming shortened V by 2 bases and J by 2 bases, and 13 bases separated the two germline ends. Germline CDR1 DFQATT, CDR2 SNEGSKA (reference sequence). The CDR3 protein is CSARIDSNAYEQYF. CDR3 bases: TGCAGTGCTAGAATAGACAGCAATGCCTACGAGCAGTACTTC.

V usage is TRBV24-1 and J usage is TRBJ2-1; 12 bases line up with TRBD2. The CDR3 totals 16 residues. V lost 4 bases to trimming and J lost 7 bases; unmatched junction nucleotides: 7. The germline V gene encodes CDR1 KGHDR and CDR2 SFDVKD. This chain's CDR3 is CATSDWLAGGSNEQFF. The CDR3 nucleotides are TGTGCCACCAGTGACTGGCTAGCGGGAGGGAGTAATGAGCAGTTCTTC.

This clonotype appeared many times. This chain joins TRBV28 and TRBJ2-2, with D hard to call. V shed 8 bases and J shed 6 bases, with 16 bases lying between them. Germline V gene data show CDR1 as MDHEN and CDR2 as SYDVKM. CDR3 length equals 14 residues. This CDR3 is CASGPQGYPGELFF. The CDR3 region has the DNA TGTGCCAGCGGCCCCCAAGGGTACCCCGGGGAGCTGTTTTTT.

This clonotype has ten or more counts. This sequence joins TRBV4-1 and TRBJ2-5, with 9 positions matching TRBD1. Trimming took 1 base from V and 1 from J; bases not matched to a gene: 7. The CDR3 is 17 residues long. Per the germline V gene, CDR1 is MGHRA and CDR2 is YSYEKL. The chain's CDR3 is CASSQGYGTGLQETQYF. Written as DNA, the CDR3 is TGCGCCAGCAGCCAAGGTTACGGGACAGGGCTCCAAGAGACCCAGTACTTC.

In regard to this clonotype: One end of the junction fails to match germline, which may point to a read error. The rearrangement uses TRBV5-6 and TRBJ1-1; perhaps TRBD1 as D (5 bases). The CDR3 length is 14 residues. Germline CDR1 reads SGHDT; CDR2 reads YYEEEE. This CDR3 reads CASSLGAGLTEASF. The CDR3 coding sequence is TGTGCCAGCAGCTTGGGCGCAGGGCTCACTGAAGCTTCCTTT.

Regarding this clonotype: Given a much more abundant clone one base away, this may be a read error. V gene TRBV4-1 combines with J gene TRBJ2-7, with D perhaps TRBD2 (5 bases). Germline CDR1 and CDR2: MGHRA and YSYEKL. V shed 5 bases and J shed 2 bases, with 10 bases lying between them. The CDR3 covers 13 residues. In DNA form, the CDR3 reads TGCGCCAGCAGCGAACGGGAACCCTACGAGCAGTACTTC. Translated: CASSEREPYEQYF.

The chain recombines TRBV2 with TRBJ2-7; maybe TRBD1 (5 bases). Germline CDR1 reads SNHLY; CDR2 reads FYNNEI. Trimming left V 11 bases short and J 3 bases short, with 17 bases between. The CDR3 runs 13 residues. The CDR3 protein is CAQGSTDGYEQYF. The DNA for the CDR3 is TGTGCCCAGGGATCCACAGATGGCTACGAGCAGTACTTC.

A few counts support this clonotype. J is TRBJ2-1 and V is TRBV2, with D perhaps matching TRBD1 (5 bases). Germline CDR1 SNHLY, CDR2 FYNNEI. Trimming shortened V by 4 bases and J by 8 bases, and 12 bases separated the two germline ends. This CDR3 contains 13 residues. CDR3 coding DNA: TGTGCCAGCAGTGCTGCAGGGTGGGATGAGCAGTTCTTC. It yields the protein CASSAAGWDEQFF.

This clonotype was recorded at least ten times. This chain uses TRBV2 with TRBJ2-3, with 7 bases fitting TRBD2. From germline, CDR1 is SNHLY and CDR2 FYNNEI. CDR3 length: 15 amino acids. J gave up 0 bases and V 3 bases, and 3 bases lay outside the gene matches. This CDR3 reads CASSDLAASTDTQYF. Written as DNA, the CDR3 is TGTGCCAGCAGTGACCTAGCGGCTAGCACAGATACGCAGTATTTT.

CDR3 in DNA: TGTGCCAGAAGCTGGCGAACAGGGGGACGCACTGAAGCTTTCTTT. Its translation is CARSWRTGGRTEAFF. This chain joins TRBV5-3 and TRBJ1-1; 8 bases are shared with TRBD1. TRBV5-3 is an ORF, with its function uncertain. Losses at the gene ends were 3 bases for V and 4 bases for J; bases not matched to a gene: 8. This CDR3 comprises 15 residues.

This chain uses TRBV7-9 with TRBJ1-4, with 7 positions matching TRBD1. CDR3 length: 16 amino acids. Germline CDR1 and CDR2: SEHNR and FQNEAQ (reference sequence). Trimming took 1 base from V and 5 from J; bases not matched to a gene: 7. CDR3 DNA: TGTGCCAGCAGCTTAGATTCCCCGGGACAGAATGAAAAACTGTTTTTT. Translating it yields CASSLDSPGQNEKLFF.

There are many counts of this clonotype. J is TRBJ2-3 and V is TRBV7-2; a weak D match, TRBD2 (6 bases). This CDR3 contains 15 residues. Trimming removed 1 base at V and 4 bases at J, with 12 bases between. Germline assignment: CDR1 SGHTA and CDR2 FQGNSA. CDR3 in DNA: TGTGCCAGCAGCTTAGTATTCGGGAGTTCAGATACGCAGTATTTT. Translating gives CASSLVFGSSDTQYF.

Worth noting for this clonotype: This may stem from a read error, because a much larger clone lies one nucleotide away. The V and J genes are TRBV28 and TRBJ2-7, with D tentatively TRBD1 or TRBD2 (6 bases each). This CDR3 is 14 amino acids long. CDR1 is MDHEN, CDR2 SYDVKM, per germline. CDR3 loop: CASCLRGQAYEQYF. Written as DNA, the CDR3 is TGTGCCAGCTGTTTACGGGGGCAAGCCTACGAGCAGTACTTC.

This clonotype was observed a handful of times. The V gene is TRBV4-1, the J gene TRBJ2-2; possibly TRBD2 for D (6 bases). From germline, CDR1 is MGHRA and CDR2 YSYEKL. The V end lost 2 bases, the J end lost 2 bases, and 15 bases lay between the germline ends. This CDR3 contains 17 residues. The CDR3 protein is CASSQRVIAENTGELFF. The CDR3 bases are TGCGCCAGCAGCCAACGGGTAATAGCGGAAAACACCGGGGAGCTGTTTTTT.

This clonotype has at least ten counts. The V call is TRBV13, the J call TRBJ2-3; D gene uncertain. V gave up 7 bases and J gave up 4 bases, with 12 bases separating them. Germline V gene sequence: CDR1 PRHDT, CDR2 FYEKMQ (reference sequence). The CDR3 length is 13 residues. This CDR3 reads CASTFNSPDTQYF. In nucleotides, the CDR3 is TGTGCCAGCACCTTTAATTCACCAGATACGCAGTATTTT.

This clonotype was seen a handful of times. The rearrangement links TRBV19 to TRBJ2-1, with no clear D. Germline lookup yields CDR1 LNHDA and CDR2 SQIVND (reference sequence). The V end lost 2 bases, the J end lost 4 bases, and 3 bases lay between the germline ends. This CDR3 is built from 12 residues. The CDR3 sequence is CASSIPYNEQFF. In nucleotides, the CDR3 is TGTGCCAGTAGTATACCTTACAATGAGCAGTTCTTC.

CDR3 residues: CASSIWDRGNEQFF. As DNA, the CDR3 is TGTGCCAGTAGTATATGGGACAGGGGCAATGAGCAGTTCTTC. The chain joins TRBV19 to TRBJ2-1; 10 bases are shared with TRBD1. From germline, CDR1 is LNHDA and CDR2 SQIVND (reference sequence). This CDR3 is 14 amino acids long. The V gene end was trimmed by 2 bases and the J gene end by 6 bases; junction bases not matched to a gene: 1.

The rearrangement uses TRBV5-4 and TRBJ2-1, with D unresolved. Trimming removed 4 bases at V and 4 bases at J, with 6 bases between. The germline CDR1 and CDR2 sequences are SGHNT and YYREEE (reference sequence). The CDR3 spans 12 residues. CDR3 nucleotide sequence: TGTGCCAGCAGCGTGTGGTACAATGAGCAGTTCTTC. Encoded protein: CASSVWYNEQFF.

Concerning this clonotype: This could be a read error, since a much larger clone is one nucleotide away. The chain has TRBV5-1 and TRBJ2-7, with 8 bases that match TRBD1. CDR3 length: 16 residues. Looked up from germline, CDR1 is SGHRS and CDR2 is YFSETQ. CDR3 in amino acids: CASSVGQGLGSYELYF. CDR3 in DNA: TGCGCCAGCAGCGTAGGACAGGGCCTGGGGTCCTACGAGCTGTACTTC.

This clonotype came up many times. The rearrangement links TRBV20-1 to TRBJ2-7; no reliable D call. The CDR3 sequence is 17 residues long. V gave up 0 bases and J gave up 0 bases, with 18 bases separating them. From germline, CDR1 is DFQATT and CDR2 SNEGSKA (reference sequence). CDR3 region: CSARDPSGSTSSYEQYF. CDR3 in DNA: TGCAGTGCTAGAGATCCGTCGGGCAGTACAAGCTCCTACGAGCAGTACTTC.

This clonotype showed up just a few times. The rearrangement joins TRBV6-5 to TRBJ2-3, with 8 bases identical to TRBD2. From germline, CDR1 is MNHEY and CDR2 SVGAGI. Trimming at V came to 8 bases and at J to 5 bases, leaving 9 bases not matched to a gene. This CDR3 has 14 amino acids. The CDR3 loop is CASGVSAGGDTQYF. The CDR3 DNA follows: TGTGCCAGCGGTGTCTCGGCGGGAGGAGATACGCAGTATTTT.

The chain is built from TRBV12-3 or TRBV12-4 and TRBJ1-2; D not resolved. Trimming stripped 1 base from V and 4 bases from J, with 7 bases between. The CDR3 totals 13 residues. The CDR3 DNA sequence: TGTGCCAGCAGTTTAGGGGAAGTCTATGGCTACACCTTC. Translation: CASSLGEVYGYTF.

This clonotype came up many times. The chain couples TRBV14 to TRBJ2-2; TRBD2 matches 10 bases. The CDR3 covers 16 residues. The J segment lost 5 bases and the V segment lost 3 bases, leaving 6 bases of the junction unmatched. The germline V gene has CDR1 SGHDN and CDR2 FVKESK. The DNA for the CDR3 is TGTGCCAGCAGCCAGCGGACTAGCGGTGAGACCGGGGAGCTGTTTTTT. Protein: CASSQRTSGETGELFF.

In this sample, this clonotype turned up a few times. This may be a read error: a much more frequent sequence differs by one nucleotide. The genes are TRBV7-9 and TRBJ2-3, with 10 bases fitting TRBD2. CDR3 length: 16 amino acids. Germline assignment: CDR1 SEHNR and CDR2 FQNEAQ (reference sequence). For the CDR3, the DNA is TGTGCCAGCAGCTTCGGGACTAGCGTTAGCACAGATACGCAGTGTTTT. Its translation is CASSFGTSVSTDTQCF.

This sequence joins TRBV11-3 and TRBJ2-1; D not resolved. Germline loops: CDR1 SGHNT, CDR2 YENEEA. The CDR3 loop spans 16 amino acids. Deletions cut 3 bases from V and 0 bases from J, with 12 bases between. The CDR3 loop is CASSLLGQPSYNEQFF. The DNA for the CDR3 is TGTGCCAGCAGCTTGTTAGGTCAACCCTCCTACAATGAGCAGTTCTTC.

This clonotype was seen ten or more times. The chain's CDR3 is CASRPGQVPYYGYTF. The CDR3 coding sequence is TGTGCCAGCAGGCCGGGACAGGTTCCTTACTATGGCTACACCTTC. The chain is built from TRBV28 and TRBJ1-2, with 8 bases identical to TRBD1. CDR1 MDHEN and CDR2 SYDVKM come from the germline V gene. V lost 6 bases and J lost 3; bases outside the gene matches: 9. CDR3 length equals 15 residues.

This clonotype was counted a few times. The J gene is TRBJ2-7, the V gene TRBV12-3 or TRBV12-4, with 12 bases identical to TRBD2. The CDR3 has 14 amino acids. V was clipped by 4 bases and J by 3 bases; unmatched bases: 1. CDR3 residues: CASSSSGRGYEQYF. Written as DNA, the CDR3 is TGTGCCAGCAGTTCTAGCGGGAGGGGCTACGAGCAGTACTTC.

This chain connects TRBV23-1 to TRBJ1-1; 7 nucleotides agree with TRBD1. TRBV23-1 belongs to the ORF category, with a function that is uncertain. CDR3 length equals 17 residues. V was clipped by 4 bases and J by 1 base; unmatched bases: 12. In nucleotides, the CDR3 is TGCGCCAGCAGTCCCCCTGGGCAGGGGGAGACGAACACTGAAGCTTTCTTT. Translated: CASSPPGQGETNTEAFF.

This clonotype appeared many times. V and J are TRBV25-1 and TRBJ2-7; TRBD2 matches 7 bases. The J segment lost 4 bases and the V segment lost 1 base, leaving 7 bases of the junction unmatched. Germline CDR1 reads MGHDK; CDR2 reads SYGVNS. The CDR3 spans 15 residues. The DNA for the CDR3 is TGTGCCAGCAGTGAATTTGGGGGAGGGCCTTACGAGCAGTACTTC. The encoded protein is CASSEFGGGPYEQYF.